This T cell receptor beta chain emerged from a study of shared clonotypes between healthy human individuals. Using immunoSEQ multiplex PCR, the repertoire was profiled, and TCRdb retains in-frame clones only, with some absent. The table records about 2.3 million clones, just under 95% of them present only once. V was trimmed by 4 bases and J by 3 bases, leaving 16 bases between them. This CDR3 is 17 amino acids long. Germline loops: CDR1 SGHDN, CDR2 FVKESK. Sequencing used naive CD4+ T cells from PBMCs. Subset given: CD45RA+ positively selected. This sequence originates from a man between 18 and 35 years old in good health. Some clones in this sample may be carry-over from other donors' samples. This chain uses TRBV14 with TRBJ2-6; D is possibly TRBD2 (7 bases). The CDR3 coding sequence is TGTGCCAGCAGCCGCGGACTAGGGGGACGTGGGGCCAACGTCCTGACTTTC. It translates to CASSRGLGGRGANVLTF.